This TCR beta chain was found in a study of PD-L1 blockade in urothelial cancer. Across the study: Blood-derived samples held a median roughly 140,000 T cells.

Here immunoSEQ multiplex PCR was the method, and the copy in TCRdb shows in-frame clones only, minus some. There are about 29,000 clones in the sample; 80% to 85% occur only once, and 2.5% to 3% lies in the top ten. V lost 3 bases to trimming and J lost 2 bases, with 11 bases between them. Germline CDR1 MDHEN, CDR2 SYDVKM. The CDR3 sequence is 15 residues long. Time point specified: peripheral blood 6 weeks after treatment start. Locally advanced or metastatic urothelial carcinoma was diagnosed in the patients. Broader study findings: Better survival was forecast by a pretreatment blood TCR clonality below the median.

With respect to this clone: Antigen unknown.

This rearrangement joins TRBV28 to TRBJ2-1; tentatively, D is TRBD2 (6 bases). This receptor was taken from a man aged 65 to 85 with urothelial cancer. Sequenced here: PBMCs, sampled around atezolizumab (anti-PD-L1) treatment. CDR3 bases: TGTGCCAGCAGTTTTCGGCAGCGGGCCTACAATGAGCAGTTCTTC. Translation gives CASSFRQRAYNEQFF.